A single sample gave rise to the 27 T cell receptor beta chains below, sequenced in a study of cytomegalovirus exposure and HLA in healthy donors. Primers for the PCR totalled 60 Vbeta and 13 Jbeta. Sequencing used immunoSEQ multiplex PCR; TCRdb keeps in-frame clones, though not all of them. The sample holds about 160,000 clones, about 85% seen once. Sequences were obtained from PBMCs. The source is a man aged 18 to 29 in good health and CMV-seropositive.

The rearrangement joins TRBV6-4 to TRBJ2-3, with a tentative D call TRBD1 (6 bases). Germline CDR1 and CDR2: MRHNA and SNTAGT. The CDR3 totals 15 residues. V was shortened by 3 bases and J by 2 bases, with 12 bases between the two germline ends. The CDR3 reads CASSEGTSLTDTQYF. CDR3 nucleotides: TGTGCCAGCAGTGAGGGGACAAGCCTCACAGATACGCAGTATTTT.

As regards this clone: The junction and the germline gene differ at one end; a read error may be behind it. Other DNA sequences in the sample encode the same CDR3. The chain joins TRBV4-3 to TRBJ1-1; D is unresolved. CDR1 is LGHNA and CDR2 is YSLEER in the germline V gene. The CDR3 covers 16 residues. The CDR3 bases are TGCGCCAGTAGCCAAGTAAGAGGGAATATACAATTAATGGCTTTCTTT. Protein: CASSQVRGNIQLMAFF.

The chain links TRBV19 to TRBJ1-1; a possible D gene is TRBD1 (6 bases). V lost 6 bases, J lost 5 bases, and 16 bases lay in between. CDR1 and CDR2 from the germline V gene are LNHDA and SQIVND (reference sequence). The CDR3 is 14 amino acids. Written as DNA, the CDR3 is TGTGCCAGTAGCGAACTCGACAGGAGGACTGAAGCTTTCTTT. It yields the protein CASSELDRRTEAFF.

V is TRBV15 and J is TRBJ1-5, with 7 bases aligning to TRBD1. Losses at the gene ends were 9 bases for V and 2 bases for J; bases not matched to a gene: 4. The CDR3 is made up of 13 amino acids. Germline assignment: CDR1 LNHNV and CDR2 YYDKDF (reference sequence). The CDR3 spells CATGTEGNQPQHF. The CDR3 coding sequence is TGTGCCACAGGGACAGAGGGCAATCAGCCCCAGCATTTT.

The gene calls are TRBV7-2 and TRBJ2-1; D possibly corresponds to TRBD2 (7 bases). CDR1 is SGHTA, CDR2 FQGNSA, per germline. The CDR3 is 15 amino acids. V gave up 2 bases and J gave up 0 bases, with 8 bases separating them. For the CDR3, the DNA is TGTGCCAGCAGCTTACGGGGGGCCTCCTACAATGAGCAGTTCTTC. Encoded protein: CASSLRGASYNEQFF. Combining the CDR3 with reference TRBV7-2 and TRBJ2-1 gives the whole variable domain GAGVSQSPSNKVTEKGKDVELRCDPISGHTALYWYRQSLGQGLEFLIYFQGNSAPDKSGLPSDRFSAERTGGSVSTLTIQRTQQEDSAVYLCASSLRGASYNEQFFGPGTRLTVL.

The chain uses TRBV6-1 and TRBJ2-7; D is perhaps TRBD1 (6 bases). The CDR3 length is 13 residues. Germline assignment: CDR1 MNHNS and CDR2 SASEGT. Trimming took off 6 bases at V and 0 bases at J, with 9 bases between the two ends. The chain's CDR3 is CASRQDSSYEQYF. The CDR3 region has the DNA TGTGCCAGCAGGCAGGACAGCTCCTACGAGCAGTACTTC.

V usage is TRBV13 and J usage is TRBJ1-2, with 10 bases that match TRBD1. CDR3 length: 16 amino acids. Germline CDR1 reads PRHDT; CDR2 reads FYEKMQ (reference sequence). Unmatched junction bases numbered 5, after V lost 0 bases and J lost 4 bases. The CDR3 nucleotides read TGTGCCAGCAGCTTAGGGGGACAGGGGAACGGCTATGGCTACACCTTC. Translated, it gives CASSLGGQGNGYGYTF. The variable domain in full, with the rest retrieved from reference TRBV13 and TRBJ1-2, is AAGVIQSPRHLIKEKRETATLKCYPIPRHDTVYWYQQGPGQDPQFLISFYEKMQSDKGSIPDRFSAQQFSDYHSELNMSSLELGDSALYFCASSLGGQGNGYGYTFGSGTRLTVV.

The chain uses TRBV7-2 and TRBJ2-7; a possible D gene is TRBD1 (5 bases). With 5 bases removed from V and 3 bases from J, the gap between germline ends came to 11 bases. The V gene's germline CDR1 is SGHTA and CDR2 FQGNSA. The CDR3 extends over 13 amino acids. CDR3 sequence (DNA): TGTGCCAGCAGCCCGACAGCAGGCTACGAGCAGTACTTC. Its protein product is CASSPTAGYEQYF.

Note on this clone: One end of the junction varies from germline; a read error may be responsible. V and J are TRBV4-2 and TRBJ2-6, with D possibly matching TRBD1 (5 bases). CDR1 is LGHNA, CDR2 YNFKEQ, per germline. CDR3 length: 16 amino acids. Here the CDR3 DNA reads TGTGCCAGCAGCCAAGTGGGGATCTCTGGGGCCAACGGCCTGACTTTC. It yields the protein CASSQVGISGANGLTF.

The genes are TRBV5-1 and TRBJ2-1; 7 bases line up with TRBD1. The length of the CDR3 is 14 residues. The trim removed 1 base at V and 8 bases at J, leaving 6 bases unmatched. Germline lookup yields CDR1 SGHRS and CDR2 YFSETQ. In nucleotides, the CDR3 is TGCGCCAGCAGCTTGCAGGGGGTTGGGGATGAGCAGTTCTTC. Translation: CASSLQGVGDEQFF.

The CDR3 sequence is CASSDAGDPTNYGYTF. The CDR3 DNA follows: TGTGCCAGCAGTGATGCGGGGGACCCGACTAACTATGGCTACACCTTC. The chain has TRBV25-1 and TRBJ1-2; D perhaps matches TRBD1 (5 bases). This CDR3 is 16 amino acids long. Trimming left V 3 bases short and J 0 bases short, with 14 bases between. Germline CDR1 and CDR2: MGHDK and SYGVNS.

This rearrangement joins TRBV27 to TRBJ1-2, with D tentatively TRBD1 (5 bases). V was pared by 2 bases and J by 4 bases, with 14 bases between. The germline gives CDR1 MNHEY, CDR2 SMNVEV (reference sequence). The CDR3 totals 15 residues. The CDR3 DNA sequence: TGTGCCAGCAGTTTAGGCCAGGGTAGTGGCTATGGCTACACCTTC. Protein sequence: CASSLGQGSGYGYTF.

The chain employs TRBV2 and TRBJ2-1; 9 bases are shared with TRBD1. The CDR3 loop spans 16 amino acids. Germline trimming cut 3 bases from V and 5 bases from J; bases unmatched to any gene: 8. Looked up from germline, CDR1 is SNHLY and CDR2 is FYNNEI. Here the CDR3 reads CASSETRDRVNNEQFF. The CDR3 region has the DNA TGTGCCAGCAGTGAGACCCGGGACAGGGTGAACAATGAGCAGTTCTTC.

This clone was counted between two and nine times. The chain uses TRBV30 and TRBJ2-7, with 9 bases fitting TRBD1. This CDR3 spans 14 amino acids. Germline V CDR1 and CDR2: GTSNPN, SVGIG (reference sequence). The V gene end was trimmed by 1 base and the J gene end by 6 bases; junction bases not matched to a gene: 7. In DNA, the CDR3 is TGTGCCTGGAGTGCGACAGGGGGATACGGCGAGCAGTACTTC. Protein sequence: CAWSATGGYGEQYF.

V gene TRBV30 combines with J gene TRBJ2-1; 7 bases map to TRBD1. CDR1 and CDR2 from the germline V gene are GTSNPN and SVGIG (reference sequence). J was trimmed by 0 bases and V by 4 bases; bases with no gene match: 0. The CDR3 sequence is 13 residues long. The CDR3 spells CAWNRGSYNEQFF. The DNA for the CDR3 is TGTGCCTGGAACAGGGGCTCCTACAATGAGCAGTTCTTC.

This clone was detected once. The rearrangement joins TRBV10-3 to TRBJ2-3; D perhaps matches TRBD2 (7 bases). The CDR3 has 13 amino acids. The V gene's germline CDR1 is ENHRY and CDR2 SYGVKD. Trimming pared 4 bases from V and 6 bases from J, leaving 11 bases between. CDR3 DNA: TGTGCCATCAGTGGGGGGGGGCTGGATACGCAGTATTTT. Protein: CAISGGGLDTQYF.

This chain uses TRBV6-5 with TRBJ2-1; weak D call: TRBD2 (7 bases). Germline V gives CDR1 MNHEY, CDR2 SVGAGI. V lost 5 bases to trimming and J lost 8 bases, with 16 bases between them. There are 14 residues in the CDR3. CDR3 DNA: TGTGCCAGCAGTCCTAGGGGGGGCATCCATGAGCAGTTCTTC. It is translated as CASSPRGGIHEQFF.

This sequence joins TRBV10-3 and TRBJ1-2; no firm D call. The CDR3 spans 15 residues. In germline, CDR1 is ENHRY, CDR2 SYGVKD. The ends were cut back, 7 bases at V and 2 bases at J, with 17 bases in the middle. The CDR3 spells CAINRGSLSNYGYTF. The CDR3 DNA reads as TGTGCCATCAATCGAGGCAGTCTTTCGAACTATGGCTACACCTTC.

The chain has TRBV9 and TRBJ2-1, with D possibly matching TRBD1 (7 bases). There are 15 residues in the CDR3. V was pared by 5 bases and J by 7 bases, with 19 bases between. Germline V lookup: CDR1 SGDLS, CDR2 YYNGEE. CDR3 residues: CASSRGGGWNNEQFF. CDR3 in DNA: TGTGCCAGCAGTCGTGGAGGGGGCTGGAATAATGAGCAGTTCTTC.

The CDR3 reads CASTVSGANTEAFF. Written as DNA, the CDR3 is TGTGCCAGCACCGTGAGCGGGGCGAACACTGAAGCTTTCTTT. The chain links TRBV4-2 to TRBJ1-1, with D tentatively TRBD1 (5 bases). The CDR3 sequence is 14 residues long. CDR1 and CDR2 (germline): LGHNA, YNFKEQ. Trimming cost V 7 bases and J 1 base, with 13 bases left between them.

The rearrangement joins TRBV6-5 to TRBJ1-4; TRBD1 matches at 8 bases. Germline CDR1 MNHEY, CDR2 SVGAGI. The J segment lost 4 bases and the V segment lost 5 bases, leaving 6 bases of the junction unmatched. This CDR3 comprises 15 residues. CDR3 in amino acids: CASSPRDRLNEKLFF. For the CDR3, the DNA is TGTGCCAGCAGTCCCCGGGACAGGCTTAATGAAAAACTGTTTTTT.

This clone was counted a few times. The V gene is TRBV13, the J gene TRBJ2-7, with TRBD1 identical over 8 bases. Per germline, CDR1 PRHDT and CDR2 FYEKMQ (reference sequence). This CDR3 comprises 15 residues. V was clipped by 1 base and J by 5 bases; unmatched bases: 7. The CDR3 sequence: CASSLDRGVIHEQYF. The DNA of the CDR3 is TGTGCCAGCAGCTTAGACAGGGGGGTGATCCACGAGCAGTACTTC.

The chain uses TRBV7-3 and TRBJ2-3; 10 bases fit TRBD1. The CDR3 extends over 17 amino acids. Germline CDR1 reads SGHTA; CDR2 reads FQGTGA. V shed 5 bases, J shed 1 base, and the junction held 9 bases outside the gene matches. CDR3 protein: CASSTPTGGIGTDTQYF. The CDR3 region has the DNA TGTGCCAGCAGCACCCCGACAGGGGGCATCGGCACAGATACGCAGTATTTT.

CDR3 in amino acids: CASSVVLAEDTQYF. CDR3 sequence (DNA): TGTGCCAGCAGCGTAGTACTAGCTGAGGATACGCAGTATTTT. V usage is TRBV9 and J usage is TRBJ2-3, with D perhaps TRBD2 (6 bases). Per germline, CDR1 SGDLS and CDR2 YYNGEE. V lost 0 bases and J lost 6, with 11 bases in between. This CDR3 region has 14 residues.

The V and J genes are TRBV30 and TRBJ1-4; D not certain. This CDR3 has 14 residues. Trimming took off 3 bases at V and 7 bases at J, with 15 bases between the two ends. From germline, CDR1 is GTSNPN and CDR2 SVGIG (reference sequence). The CDR3 DNA is TGTGCCTGGAGAAAAACTGGACTCGGTGAAAAACTGTTTTTT. It is translated as CAWRKTGLGEKLFF.

The chain carries TRBV7-8 and TRBJ1-1; no definite D call. This CDR3 spans 13 amino acids. V lost 5 bases and J lost 1, with 8 bases in between. Germline CDR1 is SGHVS and CDR2 is FQNEAQ. This chain's CDR3 is CASSEQENTEAFF. CDR3 bases: TGTGCCAGCAGCGAACAAGAGAACACTGAAGCTTTCTTT.

The chain has TRBV5-4 and TRBJ2-3; TRBD2 aligns across 7 bases. CDR3 length: 16 residues. Looked up from germline, CDR1 is SGHNT and CDR2 is YYREEE (reference sequence). The J segment lost 7 bases and the V segment lost 3 bases, leaving 14 bases of the junction unmatched. DNA for the CDR3: TGTGCCAGCAGCTGGGGCCGGGCTAGCGGAGAGTATACGCAGTATTTT. This translates into CASSWGRASGEYTQYF.